This TCR beta chain was profiled in a study of blood T cell repertoires in COVID-19. Sequencing was performed with immunoSEQ multiplex PCR; in TCRdb, only in-frame clones are kept and a portion is missing. The repertoire holds 55,000 to 70,000 clones, with around 86% as singletons. The CDR3 runs to 14 residues. J was trimmed by 4 bases and V by 2 bases; bases with no gene match: 3. Per germline, CDR1 SNHLY and CDR2 FYNNEI. The genes are TRBV2 and TRBJ2-7, with 9 bases fitting TRBD1. This TCR came from an elderly woman with acute or convalescent COVID-19. The sequenced material came from peripheral blood. The CDR3 nucleotides are TGTGCCAGCAGTGAACAGGGACAGGGATACGAGCAGTACTTC. Protein product: CASSEQGQGYEQYF.